The entry below gives a single T cell receptor (beta chain) sequence along with its context. Using immunoSEQ multiplex PCR, the repertoire was profiled, and TCRdb retains in-frame clones only, with some absent. Here the sample spans 150,000 to 200,000 clones, roughly three quarters being singletons. This specimen belongs to a study of blood T cell repertoires in COVID-19. The CDR3 has 14 amino acids. Trimming took off 8 bases at V and 8 bases at J, with 16 bases between the two ends. Germline V gene lookup returns CDR1 LNHDA and CDR2 SQIVND (reference sequence). Input material: PBMCs or T cells enriched from blood (not recorded which). This TCR derives from a woman aged 45 to 65 with acute COVID-19. V usage is TRBV19 and J usage is TRBJ1-6; D remains ambiguous. DNA for the CDR3: TGTGCCAGTGCCTTCTCGCGGGTCGATTCACCCCTCCACTTT. As protein: CASAFSRVDSPLHF.